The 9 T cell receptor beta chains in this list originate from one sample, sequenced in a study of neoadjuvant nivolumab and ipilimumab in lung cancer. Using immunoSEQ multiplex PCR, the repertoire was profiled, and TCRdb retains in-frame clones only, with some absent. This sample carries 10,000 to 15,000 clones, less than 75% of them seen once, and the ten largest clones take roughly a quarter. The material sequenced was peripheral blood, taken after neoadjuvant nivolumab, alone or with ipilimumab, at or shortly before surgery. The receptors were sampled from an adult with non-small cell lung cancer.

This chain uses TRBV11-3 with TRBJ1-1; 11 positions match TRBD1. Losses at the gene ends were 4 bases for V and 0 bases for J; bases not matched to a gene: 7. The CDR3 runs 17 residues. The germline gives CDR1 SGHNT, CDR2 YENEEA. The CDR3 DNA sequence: TGTGCCAGCAGCTCCGGGACAGGGGGATCCCTGAACACTGAAGCTTTCTTT. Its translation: CASSSGTGGSLNTEAFF.

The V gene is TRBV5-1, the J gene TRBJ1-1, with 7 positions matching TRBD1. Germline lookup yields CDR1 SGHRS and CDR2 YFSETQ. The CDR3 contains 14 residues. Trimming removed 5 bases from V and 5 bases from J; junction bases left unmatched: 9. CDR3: CASRKGQSMTEAFF. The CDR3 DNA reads TGCGCCAGCAGAAAGGGACAGTCGATGACTGAAGCTTTCTTT.

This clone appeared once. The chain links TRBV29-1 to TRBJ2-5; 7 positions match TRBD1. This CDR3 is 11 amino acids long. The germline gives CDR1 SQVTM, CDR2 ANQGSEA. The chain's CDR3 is CSQKQGETQYF. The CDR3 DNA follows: TGCAGTCAAAAACAGGGGGAGACCCAGTACTTC. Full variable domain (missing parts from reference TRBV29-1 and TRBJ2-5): SAVISQKPSRDICQRGTSLTIQCQVDSQVTMMFWYRQQPGQSLTLIATANQGSEATYESGFVIDKFPISRPNLTFSTLTVSNMSPEDSSIYLCSQKQGETQYFGPGTRLLVL.

The CDR3 sequence is CAWDRGTNTGELFF. CDR3 in DNA: TGTGCCTGGGACAGGGGGACGAACACCGGGGAGCTGTTTTTT. The chain has TRBV30 and TRBJ2-2, with 9 positions matching TRBD1. Germline CDR1 GTSNPN, CDR2 SVGIG (reference sequence). This CDR3 is 14 amino acids long. The J segment lost 0 bases and the V segment lost 5 bases, leaving 1 base of the junction unmatched.

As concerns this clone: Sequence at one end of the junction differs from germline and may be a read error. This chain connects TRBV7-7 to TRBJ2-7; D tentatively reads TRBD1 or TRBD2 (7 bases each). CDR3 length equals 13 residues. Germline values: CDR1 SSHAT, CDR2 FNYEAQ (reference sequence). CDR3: CASSLGRGGEQYF. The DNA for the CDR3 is TGTGCTAGCAGCTTAGGCAGGGGGGGCGAGCAGTACTTC. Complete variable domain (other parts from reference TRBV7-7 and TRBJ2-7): GAGVSQSPRYKVTKRGQDVTLRCDPISSHATLYWYQQALGQGPEFLTYFNYEAQPDKSGLPSDRFSAERPEGSISTLTIQRTEQRDSAMYRCASSLGRGGEQYFGPGTRLTVT.

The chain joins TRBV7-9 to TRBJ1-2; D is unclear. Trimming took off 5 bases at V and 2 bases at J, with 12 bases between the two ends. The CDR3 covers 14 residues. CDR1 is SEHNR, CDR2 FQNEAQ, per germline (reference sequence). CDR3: CASSGRAKNYGYTF. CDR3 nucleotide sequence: TGTGCCAGCAGCGGCCGGGCTAAAAACTATGGCTACACCTTC.

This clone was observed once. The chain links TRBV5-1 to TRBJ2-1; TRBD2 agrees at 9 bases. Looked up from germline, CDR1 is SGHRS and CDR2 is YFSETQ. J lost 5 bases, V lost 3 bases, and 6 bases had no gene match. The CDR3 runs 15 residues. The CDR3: CASSSYSGGNNEQFF. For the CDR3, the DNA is TGCGCCAGCAGCTCATATAGCGGGGGAAACAATGAGCAGTTCTTC.

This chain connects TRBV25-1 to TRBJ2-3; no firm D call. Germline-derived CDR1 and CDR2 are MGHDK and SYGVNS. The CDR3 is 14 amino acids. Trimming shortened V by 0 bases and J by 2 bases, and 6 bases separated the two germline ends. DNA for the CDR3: TGTGCCAGCAGTGAATACAGTCTCACAGATACGCAGTATTTT. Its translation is CASSEYSLTDTQYF.

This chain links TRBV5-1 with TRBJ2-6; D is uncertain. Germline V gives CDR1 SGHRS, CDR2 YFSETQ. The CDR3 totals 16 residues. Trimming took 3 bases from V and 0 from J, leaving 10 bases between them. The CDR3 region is CASSSDATSGANVLTF. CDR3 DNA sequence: TGCGCCAGCAGCTCGGACGCCACCTCTGGGGCCAACGTCCTGACTTTC.